Listed here are 15 T cell receptor beta chains from one sample, sequenced in a study of CD8+ T cells in alopecia areata. RNA was isolated and reverse transcribed to cDNA, the sequencing template. Some clones are missing from TCRdb's copy, which holds only in-frame ones; the method was immunoSEQ multiplex PCR. The sample holds 90,000 to 100,000 clones; about 40% are singletons and the top ten take about 1.2%. Sequencing input: CD4+ T cells sorted from blood. The receptor set was obtained from a human donor with alopecia areata.

This clone was counted between two and nine times. CDR3 sequence (DNA): TGTGCCAGCAGCTTAGTAGCGGCCTACAATGAGCAGTTCTTC. Protein: CASSLVAAYNEQFF. The rearrangement uses TRBV28 and TRBJ2-1; the D gene is possibly TRBD2 (6 bases). The CDR3 spans 14 residues. Trimming took 6 bases from V and 2 from J, leaving 11 bases between them. In germline, CDR1 is MDHEN, CDR2 SYDVKM.

On this clone: A much larger clone is a single base away; this may be a read error. The DNA for the CDR3 is TGTGCCAGCAGCTTTAGCGGCCACACAGATACGCAGTATTTT. Protein product: CASSFSGHTDTQYF. The chain joins TRBV7-2 to TRBJ2-3; TRBD2 might be the D (6 bases). CDR3 length: 14 amino acids. Deletions cut 3 bases from V and 2 bases from J, with 9 bases between. CDR1 is SGHTA, CDR2 FQGNSA, per germline.

This clone was observed a handful of times. A read error is likely, as this CDR3 ends without the conserved phenylalanine or tryptophan. The DNA is left out, because the CDR3 cannot be placed on it with certainty; the CDR3 is given as TCRdb lists it. The gene calls are TRBV28 and TRBJ2-7. Ends included, the CDR3 has 11 residues. CDR1 and CDR2 (germline): MDHEN, SYDVKM. The CDR3 is CASSSASRVWL.

This clone appeared a few times. The chain uses TRBV27 and TRBJ1-6, with unresolved D. This CDR3 region has 17 residues. The germline gives CDR1 MNHEY, CDR2 SMNVEV (reference sequence). V gave up 3 bases and J gave up 0 bases, with 12 bases separating them. The CDR3: CASSLWHPSSYNSPLHF. The DNA for the CDR3 is TGTGCCAGCAGTTTGTGGCATCCGAGCTCCTATAATTCACCCCTCCACTTT.

The CDR3 region has the DNA TGCAGTGCCCAGATCACAGATACGCAGTATTTT. This sequence encodes CSAQITDTQYF. The rearrangement links TRBV20-1 to TRBJ2-3; no clear D. From germline, CDR1 is DFQATT and CDR2 SNEGSKA (reference sequence). The CDR3 runs 11 residues. The V and J ends lost 6 bases and 2 bases respectively, with 6 bases between them.

The rearrangement links TRBV5-1 to TRBJ2-5; tentatively, D is TRBD2 (5 bases). V was pared by 2 bases and J by 2 bases, with 10 bases between. The CDR3 contains 14 residues. Per the germline V gene, CDR1 is SGHRS and CDR2 is YFSETQ. CDR3 nucleotide sequence: TGCGCCAGCAGCTTTGGGGAGCGGCAAGAGACCCAGTACTTC. Residues: CASSFGERQETQYF.

The chain is built from TRBV2 and TRBJ2-2; a possible D gene is TRBD2 (5 bases). Germline V gene sequence: CDR1 SNHLY, CDR2 FYNNEI. V lost 0 bases to trimming and J lost 2 bases, with 10 bases between them. The CDR3 runs 16 residues. The CDR3 region is CASSEARGYNTGELFF. As DNA, the CDR3 is TGTGCCAGCAGTGAAGCACGGGGTTACAACACCGGGGAGCTGTTTTTT.

The V and J genes are TRBV6-6 and TRBJ2-7; 7 bases line up with TRBD2. Unmatched junction bases numbered 3, after V lost 4 bases and J lost 6 bases. This CDR3 has 12 residues. The germline V gene encodes CDR1 MNHNY and CDR2 SVGAGI (reference sequence). The CDR3 region is CASSFTSVEQYF. The CDR3, as DNA: TGTGCCAGCAGTTTCACTAGCGTCGAGCAGTACTTC.

The chain is built from TRBV18 and TRBJ1-2; no firm D call. The CDR3 totals 12 residues. Trimming took off 6 bases at V and 2 bases at J, with 7 bases between the two ends. CDR1 is KGHSH, CDR2 LQKENI, per germline. CDR3 coding DNA: TGTGCCAGCTCCCCGGCCAACTATGGCTACACCTTC. Amino acids: CASSPANYGYTF.

This clone was seen more than once but under ten times. This chain links TRBV11-2 with TRBJ2-1; 9 bases agree with TRBD1. This CDR3 has 19 amino acids. The ends lost 5 bases at V and 7 bases at J; junction bases unmatched: 21. Germline V gives CDR1 SGHAT, CDR2 FQNNGV. The CDR3 sequence: CASSQTGTGLSIGGNEQFF. DNA of the CDR3: TGTGCCAGCAGCCAAACCGGGACAGGGTTGTCTATTGGGGGGAATGAGCAGTTCTTC.

The CDR3: CASSITYEQYF. For the CDR3, the DNA is TGTGCCAGCAGTATTACCTACGAGCAGTACTTC. This chain connects TRBV28 to TRBJ2-7; D uncertain. CDR1 is MDHEN and CDR2 is SYDVKM in the germline V gene. CDR3 size: 11 residues. The V end was cut by 5 bases, the J end by 2 bases, with 4 bases between.

This sequence joins TRBV15 and TRBJ2-5, with 7 nucleotides matching TRBD1. The CDR3 length is 17 residues. Germline CDR1 LNHNV, CDR2 YYDKDF (reference sequence). Trimming at V came to 2 bases and at J to 0 bases, leaving 9 bases not matched to a gene. The CDR3 bases are TGTGCCACCAGCAGAAACGACAGGGCTCGGTACCAAGAGACCCAGTACTTC. It encodes CATSRNDRARYQETQYF.

The table lists this clone with many counts. The V gene is TRBV14, the J gene TRBJ2-1; D is undetermined. V was clipped by 0 bases and J by 15 bases, with 9 bases between them. Germline V gene data show CDR1 as SGHDN and CDR2 as FVKESK. CDR3 length equals 11 residues. Here the CDR3 DNA reads TGTGCCAGCAGCCAAGACTGGTCTCCGTTCTTC. This encodes CASSQDWSPFF. Filled out from reference TRBV14 and TRBJ2-1, the complete variable domain reads EAGVTQFPSHSVIEKGQTVTLRCDPISGHDNLYWYRRVMGKEIKFLLHFVKESKQDESGMPNNRFLAERTGGTYSTLKVQPAELEDSGVYFCASSQDWSPFFGPGTRLTVL.

The V call is TRBV5-1, the J call TRBJ2-7, with D uncertain. V lost 0 bases and J 0 bases, leaving 7 bases between the germline ends. Germline V gene data show CDR1 as SGHRS and CDR2 as YFSETQ. The CDR3 is made up of 14 amino acids. CDR3 DNA sequence: TGCGCCAGCAGCTTGGGGCTAGGCTCCTACGAGCAGTACTTC. As protein: CASSLGLGSYEQYF.

This chain joins TRBV6-6 and TRBJ1-2; D unclear. V lost 9 bases and J lost 3, with 11 bases in between. The CDR3 consists of 12 residues. The germline CDR1 and CDR2 sequences are MNHNY and SVGAGI (reference sequence). The CDR3: CASCPADYGYTF. The DNA for the CDR3 is TGTGCCAGTTGCCCGGCAGACTATGGCTACACCTTC.